The clone carrying this TCR beta chain was picked up many times. The CDR3 is 16 amino acids. Germline values: CDR1 SGHTA, CDR2 FQGNSA. V was shortened by 5 bases and J by 6 bases, with 17 bases between the two germline ends. This sample was taken from a study of Graves' ophthalmopathy and Graves' hyperthyroidism. Overall study context: Peripheral blood samples were taken at initial diagnosis, before any treatment.

Amplification from RNA transcripts yielded the TCR beta CDR3 regions. Following a first-round RT-PCR that used HTBI primers, a second-round multiplex PCR was carried out. TCRdb re-analysed the multiplex PCR reads in MiXCR, keeping a single row per CDR3 protein. The top ten clones hold more than 5.5% of a sample with under 800,000 distinct CDR3 sequences, about 20% of them seen once. The sequenced material came from peripheral blood. The rearrangement joins TRBV7-2 to TRBJ1-6; D is undetermined. The receptor was isolated from a woman under 30 with stable Graves' hyperthyroidism. Some clones in this sample may be carry-over from other donors' samples. The CDR3 nucleotides are TGTGCCAGCAGCCCCACAACCTACTCGGGTAATTCACCCCTCCACTTT. As protein: CASSPTTYSGNSPLHF. Full variable domain (rest looked up from reference TRBV7-2 and TRBJ1-6): GAGVSQSPSNKVTEKGKDVELRCDPISGHTALYWYRQSLGQGLEFLIYFQGNSAPDKSGLPSDRFSAERTGGSVSTLTIQRTQQEDSAVYLCASSPTTYSGNSPLHFGNGTRLTVT.